This TCR beta chain was recovered during a study of molecular identifiers for immune sequencing clone quantification. At least ten counts were recorded for this clonotype. From the PCR reads, TCRdb called clonotypes with MiXCR, one entry per CDR3 protein. Of about 640,000 distinct CDR3 sequences in the sample, about 20% are singletons; the top ten hold roughly 0.85%. Germline CDR1 and CDR2: SGHNT and YYREEE (reference sequence). The CDR3 consists of 17 residues. The V end lost 0 bases, the J end lost 1 base, and 17 bases lay between the germline ends. The chain joins TRBV5-4 to TRBJ2-7; D is ambiguous. Sequencing input: naive CD8+ T cells from blood, with Jurkat cell RNA spiked in. The subset: FACS-sorted CD8+CD4-CCR7+CD45RA+ naive T cells. This receptor was taken from a human donor in good health. Some libraries in this study had Jurkat cell RNA spiked in. The CDR3 bases are TGTGCCAGCAGCTTGGACCTTTTTGGGGTGCGGTCCTACGAGCAGTACTTC. Translation: CASSLDLFGVRSYEQYF.